This TCR beta chain was sequenced during a study of T-cell memory formation after mild COVID-19. The wider study: The two donors had largely donor-specific TCR clusters. General study points: CD4/CD8 balance characterized clones contracting day 15 to 85, and CD4+ skew characterized later expanders. Chiefly within CM and EM were the contracting CD4+ clones; CD8+ ones were within EMRA.

Germline assignment: CDR1 SGHTA and CDR2 FQGNSA. The CDR3 covers 16 residues. The V gene lost 1 base and the J gene lost 4 bases, with 16 bases spanning the gap. Concerning this clonotype: Antigen specificity is unknown.

A single record per CDR3 protein comes from TCRdb applying MiXCR to the 5' RACE reads. Of 400,000 or so distinct CDR3 sequences listed, around 20% are singletons. Sequencing was performed on PBMCs or a T cell subset sorted from them (not recorded which). The sequence was obtained from an adult woman who had mild COVID-19 (a few samples of this study predate the infection). Cell type and time point are not known. The chain couples TRBV7-2 to TRBJ2-5, with D tentatively TRBD2 (7 bases). In DNA form, the CDR3 reads TGTGCCAGCAGCTTAGAAGGCAGGGGAGGGTTAGAGACCCAGTACTTC. Its protein is CASSLEGRGGLETQYF.